Each of the 20 T cell receptor beta chains below was sequenced from the same sample in a study of CD8 T cells in Susac syndrome. When the RNA was reverse transcribed, random hexamers were used with an input of roughly 0.5 to 1 ug. MiXCR, applied by TCRdb to the immunoSEQ multiplex PCR reads, yields one record per CDR3 protein. The profile shows about 130,000 distinct CDR3 sequences, around 90% of them singletons. The material sequenced was CD8+ T cells from PBMCs. The receptors come from a human donor with multiple sclerosis.

This clonotype was counted only a few times. The J gene is TRBJ2-3, the V gene TRBV24-1, with D perhaps TRBD2 (6 bases). This CDR3 has 14 amino acids. Germline lookup yields CDR1 KGHDR and CDR2 SFDVKD. Trimming cost V 5 bases and J 2 bases, with 10 bases left between them. CDR3 protein: CATSGGTNTDTQYF. CDR3 DNA sequence: TGTGCCACCAGTGGCGGGACGAACACAGATACGCAGTATTTT.

This chain joins TRBV6-5 and TRBJ2-7, with D possibly TRBD2 on 5 matching bases. Trimming left V 5 bases short and J 3 bases short, with 8 bases between. CDR3 length: 12 residues. Germline values: CDR1 MNHEY, CDR2 SVGAGI. CDR3 sequence (DNA): TGTGCCAGCAGTCCCGGGAACTACGAGCAGTACTTC. It yields the protein CASSPGNYEQYF.

This sequence joins TRBV7-9 and TRBJ2-7; tentative D call: TRBD2 (5 bases). There are 14 residues in the CDR3. The ends were cut back, 6 bases at V and 3 bases at J, with 15 bases in the middle. CDR1 is SEHNR, CDR2 FQNEAQ, per germline (reference sequence). The CDR3 sequence: CASSFGLAGYEQYF. CDR3 DNA sequence: TGTGCCAGCAGTTTCGGACTGGCGGGCTACGAGCAGTACTTC.

This clonotype was observed once. J is TRBJ1-2 and V is TRBV5-8, with D maybe TRBD1 (5 bases). Trimming left V 0 bases short and J 6 bases short, with 15 bases between. The length of the CDR3 is 15 residues. CDR1 is SGHTS and CDR2 is YDEGEE in the germline V gene. The CDR3 region has the DNA TGTGCCAGCAGCTTGGGATTATCGGGGACCGATGGCTACACCTTC. Translation gives CASSLGLSGTDGYTF. Full variable domain (remainder filled in from reference TRBV5-8 and TRBJ1-2): EAGVTQSPTHLIKTRGQQATLRCSPISGHTSVYWYQQALGLGLQFLLWYDEGEERNRGNFPPRFSGRQFPNYSSELNVNALELEDSALYLCASSLGLSGTDGYTFGSGTRLTVV.

The CDR3 sequence: CASSAGTGGFNEQFF. DNA of the CDR3: TGTGCCAGCAGTGCCGGGACAGGGGGCTTCAATGAGCAGTTCTTC. This chain joins TRBV12-3 or TRBV12-4 and TRBJ2-1; 12 bases are shared with TRBD1. J lost 6 bases, V lost 5 bases, and 5 bases had no gene match. The CDR3 totals 15 residues.

The CDR3 DNA reads as TGCGCCAGCACCTCCGGGAGAGCAGGGATGAACACTGAAGCTTTCTTT. Protein sequence: CASTSGRAGMNTEAFF. This chain links TRBV4-3 with TRBJ1-1; TRBD1 might be the D (5 bases). The CDR3 has 16 amino acids. Trimming shortened V by 7 bases and J by 0 bases, and 18 bases separated the two germline ends. The germline gives CDR1 LGHNA, CDR2 YSLEER.

The chain is built from TRBV19 and TRBJ1-5; D gene uncertain. The CDR3 is made up of 14 amino acids. CDR1 is LNHDA and CDR2 is SQIVND in the germline V gene (reference sequence). The V and J ends lost 2 bases and 6 bases respectively, with 11 bases between them. CDR3 in amino acids: CASSILDWGQPQHF. In DNA, the CDR3 is TGTGCCAGTAGTATATTGGACTGGGGTCAGCCCCAGCATTTT.

In its sample, this clonotype was seen once. The J gene is TRBJ2-7, the V gene TRBV29-1; 8 positions agree with TRBD2. The CDR3 is 14 residues long. Trimming at V came to 3 bases and at J to 4 bases, leaving 8 bases not matched to a gene. In germline, CDR1 is SQVTM, CDR2 ANQGSEA. The CDR3 DNA follows: TGCAGCGTTGAGGGGGGACTAGGGGGATACGAGCAGTACTTC. This gives the protein CSVEGGLGGYEQYF.

V is TRBV6-5 and J is TRBJ2-1; D not resolved. CDR1 and CDR2 (germline): MNHEY, SVGAGI. This CDR3 comprises 13 residues. The germline V and J ends were trimmed by 2 bases and 7 bases, with 9 bases remaining between them. For the CDR3, the DNA is TGTGCCAGCAGTTACGCTGGCGATAATGAGCAGTTCTTC. The encoded protein is CASSYAGDNEQFF.

The chain recombines TRBV27 with TRBJ1-5, with 8 bases fitting TRBD1. The germline CDR1 and CDR2 sequences are MNHEY and SMNVEV (reference sequence). There are 14 residues in the CDR3. V lost 2 bases to trimming and J lost 5 bases; unmatched junction nucleotides: 2. The CDR3 coding sequence is TGTGCCAGCAGTTTAAGGGGACAGGATCAGCCCCAGCATTTT. This translates into CASSLRGQDQPQHF.

V is TRBV19 and J is TRBJ1-1; D remains unclear. CDR1 and CDR2 (germline): LNHDA, SQIVND (reference sequence). The germline V and J ends were trimmed by 7 bases and 6 bases, with 12 bases remaining between them. The CDR3 contains 12 residues. DNA of the CDR3: TGTGCCAGTAAACGGGGAAATGCTGAAGCTTTCTTT. Its protein product is CASKRGNAEAFF.

The V and J genes are TRBV4-1 and TRBJ1-1; maybe TRBD1 (6 bases). Germline CDR1 is MGHRA and CDR2 is YSYEKL. The V end was cut by 4 bases, the J end by 4 bases, with 22 bases between. The CDR3 consists of 17 residues. For the CDR3, the DNA is TGCGCCAGCAGCCCCCTCCCAGGGACAAACCTCGCCACTGAAGCTTTCTTT. Protein: CASSPLPGTNLATEAFF.

The rearrangement joins TRBV7-6 to TRBJ1-1, with D tentatively TRBD1 (6 bases). Trimming cost V 5 bases and J 11 bases, with 15 bases left between them. This CDR3 comprises 12 residues. The germline V gene encodes CDR1 SGHVS and CDR2 FNYEAQ. CDR3 nucleotide sequence: TGTGCCAGCAGCCCGCGGACAGCCTTTGCTTTCTTT. It codes for CASSPRTAFAFF.

The J gene is TRBJ2-5, the V gene TRBV6-2 or TRBV6-3, with D possibly being TRBD2 (5 bases). From germline, CDR1 is MNHEY and CDR2 SVGEGT. Trimming removed 2 bases from V and 7 bases from J, with 17 bases in between. The CDR3 sequence is 15 residues long. The chain's CDR3 is CASSYLASPLVTQYF. The CDR3 DNA reads as TGTGCCAGCAGTTACCTAGCTAGCCCTTTGGTGACCCAGTACTTC.

The V call is TRBV10-3, the J call TRBJ2-1; TRBD2 agrees at 9 bases. J lost 3 bases, V lost 10 bases, and 19 bases had no gene match. The CDR3 is 18 residues long. The germline CDR1 and CDR2 sequences are ENHRY and SYGVKD. This chain's CDR3 is CATAFPSGEGANYNEQFF. CDR3 coding DNA: TGTGCCACCGCTTTTCCTAGCGGGGAGGGGGCTAACTACAATGAGCAGTTCTTC.

The chain has TRBV4-1 and TRBJ1-4; D possibly corresponds to TRBD1 (5 bases). Germline V gene lookup returns CDR1 MGHRA and CDR2 YSYEKL. The length of the CDR3 is 15 residues. V was clipped by 8 bases and J by 6 bases, with 19 bases between them. CDR3 amino acids: CASELRSGGDEKLFF. CDR3 sequence (DNA): TGCGCCAGCGAACTTCGGAGCGGGGGTGATGAAAAACTGTTTTTT.

The chain has TRBV6-5 and TRBJ1-2; TRBD1 agrees at 8 bases. The CDR3 sequence is 15 residues long. The V gene's germline CDR1 is MNHEY and CDR2 SVGAGI. V lost 5 bases, J lost 4 bases, and 9 bases stayed unmatched. The CDR3 loop is CASSPTGGEGYGYTF. Written as DNA, the CDR3 is TGTGCCAGCAGTCCTACAGGGGGTGAAGGCTATGGCTACACCTTC.

This sequence joins TRBV7-2 and TRBJ1-2; TRBD1 matches 7 bases. Germline V lookup: CDR1 SGHTA, CDR2 FQGNSA. This CDR3 region has 14 residues. V shed 3 bases, J shed 3 bases, and the junction held 4 bases outside the gene matches. CDR3 in amino acids: CASSFPGTDYGYTF. The CDR3 DNA follows: TGTGCCAGCAGCTTCCCCGGGACAGACTATGGCTACACCTTC.

The count of this clonotype is one. The chain recombines TRBV3-1 with TRBJ2-1; 7 nucleotides align to TRBD2. Germline V gene lookup returns CDR1 LGHDT and CDR2 YNNKEL (reference sequence). Trimming cost V 0 bases and J 5 bases; bases outside gene matches: 10. The CDR3 contains 17 residues. CDR3 amino acids: CASSQEGVASGNNEQFF. The CDR3 region has the DNA TGTGCCAGCAGCCAAGAGGGAGTGGCTAGCGGCAACAATGAGCAGTTCTTC.

This chain joins TRBV19 and TRBJ2-7; 9 bases are a match to TRBD1. Germline V gives CDR1 LNHDA, CDR2 SQIVND (reference sequence). The CDR3 runs 14 residues. V gave up 1 base and J gave up 7 bases; unmatched junction bases: 5. As DNA, the CDR3 is TGTGCCAGTAGTATAGGGGACAGGGAGGAAGAGCAGTACTTC. Translation gives CASSIGDREEEQYF.